This passage covers 5 T cell receptor beta chains from one sample sequenced in a study of OX40 agonist ivuxolimab in advanced cancers. The repertoire was sequenced with immunoSEQ multiplex PCR; TCRdb's copy has only in-frame clones and lacks some. In the table there are more than 60,000 clones, approximately 86% of which are singletons. Source: CD4+ or CD8+ T cells sorted from blood, taken in a trial of the OX40 agonist ivuxolimab. Source of these receptors: an adult with an advanced solid tumor such as melanoma, head and neck, liver or kidney cancer.

The chain recombines TRBV6-5 with TRBJ2-7; perhaps TRBD1 as D (6 bases). The V and J ends lost 4 bases and 3 bases respectively, with 13 bases between them. This CDR3 is 14 amino acids long. From germline, CDR1 is MNHEY and CDR2 SVGAGI. CDR3 in DNA: TGTGCCAGCAGTTTCAAGGGACACTTCTACGAGCAGTACTTC. Amino acids: CASSFKGHFYEQYF.

The chain recombines TRBV5-1 with TRBJ1-2; D call uncertain. The CDR3 consists of 15 residues. The germline V and J ends were trimmed by 4 bases and 4 bases, with 17 bases remaining between them. The germline V gene encodes CDR1 SGHRS and CDR2 YFSETQ. The CDR3 nucleotides read TGCGCCAGCAGCCCAACCGGGCAGTTCCTCTATGGCTACACCTTC. Translation: CASSPTGQFLYGYTF.

This chain uses TRBV6-5 with TRBJ1-2, with D maybe TRBD1 (6 bases). Germline V lookup: CDR1 MNHEY, CDR2 SVGAGI. This CDR3 comprises 14 residues. V shed 0 bases and J shed 8 bases, with 13 bases lying between them. The CDR3 DNA sequence: TGTGCCAGCAGTTACTCGAGGGGGGGTACGGGCTACACCTTC. Its translation: CASSYSRGGTGYTF.

This clone was recorded once. In nucleotides, the CDR3 is TGCGCCAGCAGTATGGCGGGCTCCTACAATGAGCAGTTCTTC. Translation gives CASSMAGSYNEQFF. The rearrangement uses TRBV23-1 and TRBJ2-1; D is possibly TRBD2 (5 bases). TRBV23-1 belongs to the ORF category, with a function that is uncertain. Trimming stripped 5 bases from V and 0 bases from J, with 8 bases between. This CDR3 comprises 14 residues.

This clone was observed a handful of times. The rearrangement links TRBV19 to TRBJ1-1, with 7 bases that match TRBD1. The V gene's germline CDR1 is LNHDA and CDR2 SQIVND (reference sequence). The CDR3 runs to 14 residues. Trimming cost V 3 bases and J 1 base; bases outside gene matches: 2. The CDR3 DNA reads as TGTGCCAGTAGTATGGGGACAGCGAACACTGAAGCTTTCTTT. The encoded protein is CASSMGTANTEAFF.